The clone carrying this T cell receptor beta chain was seen a handful of times. The antigen remains unidentified. Germline V gives CDR1 DFQATT, CDR2 SNEGSKA (reference sequence). V lost 3 bases and J 5 bases, leaving 10 bases between the germline ends. The CDR3 spans 12 residues. Unique molecular identifiers had been added to the TCR beta cDNA libraries. MiXCR was run by TCRdb on the PCR reads, yielding one entry per CDR3 protein. The data contain approximately 260,000 distinct CDR3 sequences, about 38% of them singletons. This sample is part of a study of post-analysis software for immune sequencing data. Study-wide results and caveats: Controls had significantly higher normalized Chao1 diversity than multiple sclerosis patients. TRBV5-6, TRBV5-1 and TRBV20-1 belonged to a set of about five TRBV segments that were more frequent in patients than controls.

The specimen was blood. The clonotype comes from a girl between 5 and 17 years old with multiple sclerosis. This chain links TRBV20-1 with TRBJ2-5, with D possibly TRBD2 on 6 matching bases. The DNA for the CDR3 is TGCAGTGCTAGGTCGGAGGGGGAGACCCAGTACTTC. Amino acids: CSARSEGETQYF.